This TCR beta chain was found in a study of radiation and T cells in renal cell carcinoma. Study as a whole: Nephrectomy followed 15 Gy stereotactic body radiation by 4 weeks. Study-wide points: From baseline, blood top tumor clonotypes peaked at 2 weeks post-radiation. Without pretreatment biopsies, baseline tumor clonotype presence was undetermined.

Method: immunoSEQ multiplex PCR; TCRdb's copy keeps in-frame clones and lacks some. In the table there are 100,000 to 150,000 clones, about 81% of which are singletons. Between the trimmed V and J ends, which lost 1 base and 6 bases, there was a span of 13 bases. The CDR3 covers 14 residues. Germline V gene lookup returns CDR1 GTSNPN and CDR2 SVGIG (reference sequence). Of note for this clone: Antigen specificity is unknown.

Time point reported: blood 2 weeks post-SBRT. Sample treatment: 15 Gy SBRT to primary tumor, nephrectomy 4 weeks later. Radiation-treated patients gave blood at baseline, week 2 and week 4. The chain has TRBV30 and TRBJ1-5, with no clear D. This specimen consisted of blood, obtained from a patient whose treatment included radiotherapy and nephrectomy. The TCR originated in a man aged 45-65 years with renal cell carcinoma. This CDR3 reads CAWSAGGIGQPQHF. DNA of the CDR3: TGTGCCTGGAGTGCCGGAGGGATAGGTCAGCCCCAGCATTTT. Looking up the rest from reference TRBV30 and TRBJ1-5 gives the full variable domain: SQTIHQWPATLVQPVGSPLSLECTVEGTSNPNLYWYRQAAGRGLQLLFYSVGIGQISSEVPQNLSASRPQDRQFILSSKKLLLSDSGFYLCAWSAGGIGQPQHFGDGTRLSIL.